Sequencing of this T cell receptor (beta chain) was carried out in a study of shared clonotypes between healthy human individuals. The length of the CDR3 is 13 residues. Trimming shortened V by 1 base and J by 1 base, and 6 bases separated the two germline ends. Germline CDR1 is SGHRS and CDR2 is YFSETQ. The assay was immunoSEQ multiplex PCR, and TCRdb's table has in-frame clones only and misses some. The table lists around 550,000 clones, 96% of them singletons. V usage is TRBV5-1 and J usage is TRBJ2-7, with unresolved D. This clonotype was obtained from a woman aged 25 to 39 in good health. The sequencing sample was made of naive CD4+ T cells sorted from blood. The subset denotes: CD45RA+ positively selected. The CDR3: CASSLRDSYEQYF. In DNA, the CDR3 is TGCGCCAGCAGCTTGAGGGATTCCTACGAGCAGTACTTC.